Listed here are 6 T cell receptor beta chains from one sample, sequenced in a study of Ad26.COV2.S vaccination and SARS-CoV-2 variants. Libraries were prepared by immunoSEQ multiplex PCR; TCRdb keeps only in-frame clonotypes and omits some of them. This sample has 350,000 to 500,000 clones, with about 92% found just once. Treatment reported: around 19 received Ad26.COV2.S at low or high dose, single or two shots; five or six received placebo; per-sample allocation not given. Each sample was drawn 63 days after the first injection (of vaccine or placebo). The material was peripheral blood, obtained in a trial of Ad26.COV2.S vaccine versus placebo. These receptor sequences come from a person between 18 and 65 years old who received the Ad26.COV2.S COVID-19 vaccine or a placebo.

V and J are TRBV7-3 and TRBJ2-2; 9 bases are a match to TRBD2. This CDR3 spans 19 amino acids. Germline V gives CDR1 SGHTA, CDR2 FQGTGA. V trimming: 1 base; J trimming: 6 bases; junction bases outside the gene matches: 15. The DNA for the CDR3 is TGTGCCAGCAGCTTAATGAGAACTAGCGGGTTTGAGGGCGCCGGGGAGCTGTTTTTT. Translation: CASSLMRTSGFEGAGELFF.

The chain employs TRBV7-6 and TRBJ1-4; 9 nucleotides align to TRBD1. Germline-derived CDR1 and CDR2 are SGHVS and FNYEAQ. The junction had 2 bases not matched to a gene; V was cut back by 2 bases and J by 7 bases. The CDR3 contains 14 residues. The CDR3 region has the DNA TGTGCCAGCAGCTTAACGACAGGGGGTGAAAAACTGTTTTTT. Translation: CASSLTTGGEKLFF.

Points on this clone: Within the sample, other DNA sequences also encode this same CDR3. This chain links TRBV10-3 with TRBJ2-5; D call uncertain. Trimming took 2 bases from V and 4 from J, leaving 2 bases between them. Per germline, CDR1 ENHRY and CDR2 SYGVKD. The CDR3 length is 11 residues. CDR3 residues: CAISERETQYF. As DNA, the CDR3 is TGTGCCATCAGTGAGAGAGAGACCCAGTACTTC.

CDR3 bases: TGTGCCAGCAGTGACCGATACCTCAGGGATAAAACCACCTACGAGCAGTACTTC. As protein: CASSDRYLRDKTTYEQYF. The J gene is TRBJ2-7, the V gene TRBV21-1; no DNA check was done on the table's D call, TRBD1. TRBV21-1 is termed a pseudogene. CDR3 length equals 18 residues.

V usage is TRBV30 and J usage is TRBJ1-6; D is unresolved. The ends were cut back, 0 bases at V and 0 bases at J, with 9 bases in the middle. The CDR3 contains 16 residues. Germline loops: CDR1 GTSNPN, CDR2 SVGIG (reference sequence). The CDR3 region has the DNA TGTGCCTGGAGTGTAATACGAGCCTCCTATAATTCACCCCTCCACTTT. Translation gives CAWSVIRASYNSPLHF.

This chain links TRBV9 with TRBJ2-7; 8 nucleotides match TRBD1. Germline CDR1 reads SGDLS; CDR2 reads YYNGEE. The CDR3 is 15 residues long. V shed 2 bases, J shed 2 bases, and the junction held 6 bases outside the gene matches. CDR3 residues: CASSVKDRATYEQYF. The CDR3 DNA reads as TGTGCCAGCAGCGTGAAGGACAGGGCGACCTACGAGCAGTACTTC.